The next 29 T cell receptor beta chains were all read from a single sample in a study of blood T cell repertoires in COVID-19. Measured with immunoSEQ multiplex PCR; TCRdb has only the in-frame clones, and not every one. The sample contains 120,000 to 150,000 clones, roughly 88% of which appear only once. The sample taken for sequencing was PBMCs or T cells enriched from blood (not recorded which). The receptors stem from a woman in her twenties or thirties with acute COVID-19.

The V and J genes are TRBV7-2 and TRBJ1-2; 9 bases fit TRBD1. The length of the CDR3 is 14 residues. V was pared by 3 bases and J by 6 bases, with 5 bases of the junction left unmatched. Germline CDR1 reads SGHTA; CDR2 reads FQGNSA. The chain's CDR3 is CASSFYRGLDGYTF. Here the CDR3 DNA reads TGTGCCAGCAGCTTTTACAGGGGGCTGGATGGCTACACCTTC.

The chain is built from TRBV7-8 and TRBJ1-1; 7 bases are shared with TRBD1. The CDR3 length is 15 residues. The V segment lost 0 bases and the J segment 5 bases; nucleotides outside the gene matches: 6. Per germline, CDR1 SGHVS and CDR2 FQNEAQ. Written as DNA, the CDR3 is TGTGCCAGCAGCTTAGCAAGACAGGGAAAGACTGAAGCTTTCTTT. Translated: CASSLARQGKTEAFF.

V gene TRBV4-3 combines with J gene TRBJ1-6; the D gene is possibly TRBD1 (5 bases). The V gene lost 2 bases and the J gene lost 10 bases, with 15 bases spanning the gap. There are 15 residues in the CDR3. In germline, CDR1 is LGHNA, CDR2 YSLEER. The CDR3 loop is CASSQLQGGHSPLHF. In DNA, the CDR3 is TGCGCCAGCAGCCAACTCCAGGGCGGCCACTCACCCCTCCACTTT.

The chain joins TRBV16 to TRBJ1-5; D is undetermined. Germline values: CDR1 KGHSY, CDR2 FQNENV. The CDR3 contains 18 residues. V was pared by 2 bases and J by 0 bases, with 17 bases between. The DNA for the CDR3 is TGTGCCAGCAGCCAACCCGCCGAACAGCATTATAGCAATCAGCCCCAGCATTTT. It is translated as CASSQPAEQHYSNQPQHF.

This rearrangement joins TRBV12-3 or TRBV12-4 to TRBJ2-7; D might be TRBD1 (6 bases). The V end was cut by 5 bases, the J end by 3 bases, with 11 bases between. The CDR3 consists of 13 residues. In nucleotides, the CDR3 is TGTGCCAGCAGTACTGGACAGCTCTACGAGCAGTACTTC. Protein sequence: CASSTGQLYEQYF.

The V gene is TRBV6-5, the J gene TRBJ1-4; a possible D gene is TRBD1 (5 bases). Germline assignment: CDR1 MNHEY and CDR2 SVGAGI. The CDR3 sequence is 15 residues long. V lost 5 bases, J lost 6 bases, and 16 bases lay in between. CDR3 in amino acids: CASSPGPRVDEKLFF. Here the CDR3 DNA reads TGTGCCAGCAGTCCCGGCCCCAGGGTAGATGAAAAACTGTTTTTT.

CDR3 in DNA: TGTGCCTGGAGTCTACAGGGGATCACTGAAGCTTTCTTT. This sequence encodes CAWSLQGITEAFF. The rearrangement links TRBV30 to TRBJ1-1; 7 positions agree with TRBD1. The CDR3 is 13 residues long. Germline loops: CDR1 GTSNPN, CDR2 SVGIG (reference sequence). Germline trimming cut 2 bases from V and 4 bases from J; bases unmatched to any gene: 4. Supplemented by reference TRBV30 and TRBJ1-1, the full variable domain reads SQTIHQWPATLVQPVGSPLSLECTVEGTSNPNLYWYRQAAGRGLQLLFYSVGIGQISSEVPQNLSASRPQDRQFILSSKKLLLSDSGFYLCAWSLQGITEAFFGQGTRLTVV.

The chain couples TRBV7-3 to TRBJ2-1; no definite D call. The CDR3 sequence is 13 residues long. From germline, CDR1 is SGHTA and CDR2 FQGTGA. V was clipped by 2 bases and J by 4 bases, with 6 bases between them. The CDR3 spells CASSLGHYNEQFF. DNA of the CDR3: TGTGCCAGCAGCTTAGGGCATTACAATGAGCAGTTCTTC.

This clone was observed once. The V call is TRBV7-2, the J call TRBJ1-6, with D possibly matching TRBD1 (6 bases). The V and J ends lost 4 bases and 4 bases respectively, with 11 bases between them. CDR1 is SGHTA and CDR2 is FQGNSA in the germline V gene. This CDR3 has 15 amino acids. The DNA of the CDR3 is TGTGCCAGCAGCTCCTGGGGGCCTTATAATTCACCCCTCCACTTT. It translates to CASSSWGPYNSPLHF. Full variable domain (outside the CDR3, taken from reference TRBV7-2 and TRBJ1-6): GAGVSQSPSNKVTEKGKDVELRCDPISGHTALYWYRQSLGQGLEFLIYFQGNSAPDKSGLPSDRFSAERTGGSVSTLTIQRTQQEDSAVYLCASSSWGPYNSPLHFGNGTRLTVT.

This chain links TRBV18 with TRBJ2-3, with 9 bases aligning to TRBD1. V lost 5 bases to trimming and J lost 2 bases; unmatched junction nucleotides: 8. Germline loops: CDR1 KGHSH, CDR2 LQKENI. This CDR3 has 16 amino acids. CDR3 DNA sequence: TGTGCCAGCTCATCGGGACAGGGTGGCTACACAGATACGCAGTATTTT. This codes for CASSSGQGGYTDTQYF.

The J gene is TRBJ2-5, the V gene TRBV5-6; 10 bases align to TRBD1. The CDR3 is made up of 18 amino acids. V shed 7 bases and J 2 bases; nucleotides not matched to a gene: 17. Germline V gene data show CDR1 as SGHDT and CDR2 as YYEEEE. The CDR3 loop is CASRWRGTGVISQETQYF. CDR3 nucleotides: TGTGCCAGCCGGTGGCGGGGGACAGGGGTCATCTCACAAGAGACCCAGTACTTC.

CDR3 DNA sequence: TGTGCCAGCAGTGGGACTAGCGGGAGTTACAATGAGCAGTTCTTC. Protein: CASSGTSGSYNEQFF. The chain uses TRBV2 and TRBJ2-1; 13 bases line up with TRBD2. V gave up 4 bases and J gave up 4 bases; unmatched junction bases: 1. The CDR3 is 15 amino acids. Germline CDR1 reads SNHLY; CDR2 reads FYNNEI.

The gene calls are TRBV25-1 and TRBJ1-4, with D tentatively TRBD1 (6 bases). CDR3 length: 16 residues. Germline assignment: CDR1 MGHDK and CDR2 SYGVNS. Trimming took 6 bases from V and 8 from J, leaving 22 bases between them. The chain's CDR3 is CASSPSTGPLREKLFF. The CDR3 coding sequence is TGTGCCAGCAGCCCTTCAACAGGGCCTTTGAGGGAAAAACTGTTTTTT. Filled out from reference TRBV25-1 and TRBJ1-4, the complete variable domain reads EADIYQTPRYLVIGTGKKITLECSQTMGHDKMYWYQQDPGMELHLIHYSYGVNSTEKGDLSSESTVSRIRTEHFPLTLESARPSHTSQYLCASSPSTGPLREKLFFGSGTQLSVL.

This chain links TRBV9 with TRBJ2-5; 8 nucleotides agree with TRBD2. V dropped 0 bases and J dropped 4; count of bases not matched to a gene: 8. From germline, CDR1 is SGDLS and CDR2 YYNGEE. CDR3 length: 16 residues. This CDR3 is CASSVAAGGFGETQYF. The CDR3 nucleotides read TGTGCCAGCAGCGTAGCTGCGGGGGGCTTCGGAGAGACCCAGTACTTC.

The chain uses TRBV5-1 and TRBJ1-1; D unclear. V was cut by 4 bases and J by 6 bases, with 13 bases left in between. Germline V lookup: CDR1 SGHRS, CDR2 YFSETQ. This CDR3 region has 13 residues. The chain's CDR3 is CASSEGGGAEAFF. Written as DNA, the CDR3 is TGCGCCAGCAGCGAGGGTGGAGGCGCTGAAGCTTTCTTT.

This sequence joins TRBV28 and TRBJ2-1, with TRBD2 as a possible D gene (5 bases). Germline CDR1 is MDHEN and CDR2 is SYDVKM. The ends were cut back, 5 bases at V and 10 bases at J, with 12 bases in the middle. The CDR3 totals 12 residues. As DNA, the CDR3 is TGTGCCAGCAGTCGCGGGTACGGCGAGCAGTTCTTC. The encoded protein is CASSRGYGEQFF.

The chain links TRBV11-2 to TRBJ2-7, with 7 bases identical to TRBD1. This CDR3 has 12 amino acids. Germline V lookup: CDR1 SGHAT, CDR2 FQNNGV. V shed 5 bases and J 4 bases; nucleotides not matched to a gene: 2. CDR3 amino acids: CASSRQGYEQYF. The CDR3 region has the DNA TGTGCCAGCAGCCGACAGGGATACGAGCAGTACTTC.

This clone appeared a single time. The rearrangement links TRBV7-9 to TRBJ1-5; TRBD1 agrees at 8 bases. J gave up 3 bases and V 5 bases, and 12 bases lay outside the gene matches. The V gene's germline CDR1 is SEHNR and CDR2 FQNEAQ (reference sequence). CDR3 length: 17 amino acids. The CDR3, as DNA: TGTGCCAGCAGCGTTTACCCAACAGGGGGTTCCAATCAGCCCCAGCATTTT. Translating gives CASSVYPTGGSNQPQHF.

This chain uses TRBV2 with TRBJ1-4; a possible D gene is TRBD1 (5 bases). The CDR3 runs 14 residues. V was trimmed by 6 bases and J by 8 bases, leaving 16 bases between them. The V gene's germline CDR1 is SNHLY and CDR2 FYNNEI. For the CDR3, the DNA is TGTGCCAGCAGGATCCAGACAGAGAGCGAAAAACTGTTTTTT. This codes for CASRIQTESEKLFF.

This sequence joins TRBV6-1 and TRBJ1-1; D call uncertain. The length of the CDR3 is 14 residues. The V end was cut by 1 base, the J end by 5 bases, with 11 bases between. Germline loops: CDR1 MNHNS, CDR2 SASEGT. The CDR3 loop is CASSEEGGKTEAFF. In DNA form, the CDR3 reads TGTGCCAGCAGTGAAGAGGGCGGGAAGACTGAAGCTTTCTTT.

This chain links TRBV28 with TRBJ1-5, with 8 bases that match TRBD1. There are 15 residues in the CDR3. V was clipped by 3 bases and J by 3 bases; unmatched bases: 4. CDR1 and CDR2 from the germline V gene are MDHEN and SYDVKM. The chain's CDR3 is CASSFLDRDNQPQHF. For the CDR3, the DNA is TGTGCCAGCAGTTTTTTGGACAGGGACAATCAGCCCCAGCATTTT. Full variable domain (outside the CDR3, taken from reference TRBV28 and TRBJ1-5): DVKVTQSSRYLVKRTGEKVFLECVQDMDHENMFWYRQDPGLGLRLIYFSYDVKMKEKGDIPEGYSVSREKKERFSLILESASTNQTSMYLCASSFLDRDNQPQHFGDGTRLSIL.

V and J are TRBV5-4 and TRBJ2-5, with D maybe TRBD1 (5 bases). The CDR3 sequence is 13 residues long. Germline CDR1 reads SGHNT; CDR2 reads YYREEE (reference sequence). With 4 bases removed from V and 2 bases from J, the gap between germline ends came to 9 bases. The CDR3 nucleotides are TGTGCCAGCAGCCCCCGACAGCAAGAGACCCAGTACTTC. Its protein is CASSPRQQETQYF.

The chain links TRBV27 to TRBJ2-2; 13 bases are a match to TRBD2. This CDR3 is 19 amino acids long. Trimming removed 3 bases from V and 3 bases from J; junction bases left unmatched: 10. Germline CDR1 and CDR2: MNHEY and SMNVEV (reference sequence). CDR3 DNA sequence: TGTGCCAGCAGTTTGGAGACTAGCGGGAGGACGAGACACACCGGGGAGCTGTTTTTT. This sequence encodes CASSLETSGRTRHTGELFF.

The chain is built from TRBV11-2 and TRBJ1-4; D uncertain. Germline V gives CDR1 SGHAT, CDR2 FQNNGV. The V end lost 5 bases, the J end lost 6 bases, and 19 bases lay between the germline ends. The CDR3 spans 16 residues. CDR3 in DNA: TGTGCCAGCAGCCCTACCCCGGAGCCGAAGGATGAAAAACTGTTTTTT. Translation: CASSPTPEPKDEKLFF.

This clone was found a few times. The chain carries TRBV4-3 and TRBJ1-1; D is unresolved. The length of the CDR3 is 13 residues. The V gene's germline CDR1 is LGHNA and CDR2 YSLEER. V lost 4 bases and J 4 bases, leaving 10 bases between the germline ends. This chain's CDR3 is CASSPGLGTEAFF. As DNA, the CDR3 is TGCGCCAGCAGCCCCGGGTTGGGCACTGAAGCTTTCTTT.

The chain is built from TRBV5-4 and TRBJ2-5; D is perhaps TRBD1 (6 bases). Trimming left V 0 bases short and J 2 bases short, with 11 bases between. This CDR3 is 15 amino acids long. Germline CDR1 SGHNT, CDR2 YYREEE (reference sequence). CDR3 DNA sequence: TGTGCCAGCAGCTTGGGGACAGCGTCTCAAGAGACCCAGTACTTC. Protein: CASSLGTASQETQYF.

The chain is built from TRBV3-1 (or the pseudogene TRBV3-2) and TRBJ2-1; D unclear. Trimming left V 2 bases short and J 3 bases short, with 11 bases between. Germline CDR1 reads LGHDT; CDR2 reads YNNKEL (reference sequence). The CDR3 sequence is 15 residues long. The chain's CDR3 is CASSQFTGNYNEQFF. CDR3 sequence (DNA): TGTGCCAGCAGCCAATTCACGGGTAACTACAATGAGCAGTTCTTC.

The V gene is TRBV9, the J gene TRBJ1-6; TRBD1 matches 11 bases. CDR1 SGDLS and CDR2 YYNGEE come from the germline V gene. The V segment lost 3 bases and the J segment 9 bases; nucleotides outside the gene matches: 2. CDR3 length equals 14 residues. The CDR3 here is CASSAGTGGSPLHF. The CDR3 DNA sequence: TGTGCCAGCAGCGCCGGGACAGGGGGTTCACCCCTCCACTTT.

This clone was found once. In DNA, the CDR3 is TGCAGCGTGCTGGATGAGGCAGGGCCCTATAGCAATCAGCCCCAGCATTTT. This codes for CSVLDEAGPYSNQPQHF. The V call is TRBV29-1, the J call TRBJ1-5; a weak D match, TRBD1 (5 bases). The germline V gene has CDR1 SQVTM and CDR2 ANQGSEA. The CDR3 is made up of 17 amino acids. V lost 6 bases to trimming and J lost 0 bases, with 21 bases between them.